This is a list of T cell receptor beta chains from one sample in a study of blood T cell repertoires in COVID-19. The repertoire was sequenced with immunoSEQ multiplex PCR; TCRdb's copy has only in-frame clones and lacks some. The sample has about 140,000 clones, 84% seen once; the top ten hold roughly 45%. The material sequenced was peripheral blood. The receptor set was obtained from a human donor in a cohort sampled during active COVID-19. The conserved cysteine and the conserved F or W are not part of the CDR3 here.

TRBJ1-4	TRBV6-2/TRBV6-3	ASSDRDRGGSNEKLF
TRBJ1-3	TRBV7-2	ASRRDSTYGNTIY
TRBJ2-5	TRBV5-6	ASSSPHRGLVETQY
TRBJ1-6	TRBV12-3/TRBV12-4	ASSPDIGSPLH
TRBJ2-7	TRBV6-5	ASSYSAGSYEQY
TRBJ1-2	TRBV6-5	ATEGGYGYT
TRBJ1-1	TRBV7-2	ASSLGQIRAF
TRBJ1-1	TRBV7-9	ASSSTQQGRYTEAF
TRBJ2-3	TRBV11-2	ASGRSDRVDTQY
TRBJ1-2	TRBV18	ASSQRENGYT
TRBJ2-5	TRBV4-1	ASSRQGKETQY
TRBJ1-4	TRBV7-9	ASSFGTGAREKLF
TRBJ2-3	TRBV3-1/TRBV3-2	ASSQMKRMTDTQY
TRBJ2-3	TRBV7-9	ASRPILAVGTDTQY
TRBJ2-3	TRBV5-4	ASSHGLAGGLSTDTQY
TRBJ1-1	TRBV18	ASSTTGWVEAF